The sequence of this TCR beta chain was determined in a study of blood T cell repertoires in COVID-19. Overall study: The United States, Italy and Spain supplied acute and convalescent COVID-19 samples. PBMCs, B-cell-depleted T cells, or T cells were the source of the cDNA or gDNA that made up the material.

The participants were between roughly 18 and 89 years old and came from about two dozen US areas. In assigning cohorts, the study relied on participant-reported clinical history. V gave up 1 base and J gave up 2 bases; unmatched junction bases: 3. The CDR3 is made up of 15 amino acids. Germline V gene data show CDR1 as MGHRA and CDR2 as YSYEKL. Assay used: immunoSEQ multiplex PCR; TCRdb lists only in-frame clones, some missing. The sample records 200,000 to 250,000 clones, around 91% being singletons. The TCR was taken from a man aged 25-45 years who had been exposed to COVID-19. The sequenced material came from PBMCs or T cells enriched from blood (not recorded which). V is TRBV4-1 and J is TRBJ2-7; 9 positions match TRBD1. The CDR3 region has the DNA TGCGCCAGCAGCCAAGTTCGGACAGGGGCCTACGAGCAGTACTTC. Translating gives CASSQVRTGAYEQYF.